The 17 T cell receptor beta chains in this list originate from one sample, sequenced in a study of blood T cells in healthy people across ages. A second PCR, run for about 7 to 11 cycles, used a sample-barcoded 5' primer plus a J-beta primer mix. In TCRdb, the 5' RACE reads were re-called with MiXCR into one record per CDR3 protein. Among over a million distinct CDR3 sequences listed, roughly 59% were seen once. The source material was blood. The receptor source for this set is a man aged 18 to 30 in good health.

The sample holds a few counts of this clonotype. The chain combines TRBV10-3 with TRBJ1-6; D is unresolved. Trimming stripped 3 bases from V and 6 bases from J, with 9 bases between. This CDR3 is 14 amino acids long. The germline gives CDR1 ENHRY, CDR2 SYGVKD. CDR3 protein: CAISDAEINSPLHF. The CDR3 region has the DNA TGTGCCATCAGTGACGCGGAGATTAATTCACCCCTCCACTTT.

This chain links TRBV5-1 with TRBJ1-1, with 7 bases aligning to TRBD1. Germline V lookup: CDR1 SGHRS, CDR2 YFSETQ. Trimming took 6 bases from V and 0 from J; bases not matched to a gene: 8. This CDR3 comprises 15 residues. CDR3 loop: CASTISTGMNTEAFF. The CDR3 DNA sequence: TGCGCCAGCACCATTTCGACAGGGATGAACACTGAAGCTTTCTTT.

This sequence joins TRBV2 and TRBJ2-1, with 10 bases matching TRBD1. Germline V gene lookup returns CDR1 SNHLY and CDR2 FYNNEI. J was trimmed by 8 bases and V by 6 bases; bases with no gene match: 7. The CDR3 length is 14 residues. For the CDR3, the DNA is TGTGCCAGCAGCCGGGACAGGGGTTTGGATGAGCAGTTCTTC. Encoded protein: CASSRDRGLDEQFF.

The V and J genes are TRBV6-2 or TRBV6-3 and TRBJ2-5, with 7 bases identical to TRBD2. V lost 7 bases, J lost 4 bases, and 6 bases stayed unmatched. Germline assignment: CDR1 MNHEY and CDR2 SVGEGT. The CDR3 is 13 residues long. The CDR3 is CASTPSGGETQYF. The CDR3 DNA follows: TGTGCCAGCACCCCGTCGGGGGGAGAGACCCAGTACTTC.

The chain recombines TRBV12-3 or TRBV12-4 with TRBJ2-5; 7 bases fit TRBD2. The CDR3 runs 13 residues. Trimming took 5 bases from V and 11 from J; bases not matched to a gene: 11. As DNA, the CDR3 is TGTGCCAGCAGTACCGGGACTAACAATGAGCAGTACTTC. The encoded protein is CASSTGTNNEQYF.

This clonotype came up a few times. The rearrangement uses TRBV7-9 and TRBJ1-2; 8 nucleotides agree with TRBD1. Germline CDR1 SEHNR, CDR2 FQNEAQ (reference sequence). The CDR3 runs to 12 residues. The ends lost 10 bases at V and 5 bases at J; junction bases unmatched: 6. CDR3 in DNA: TGTGCCATCCAGACAGGGGCTTATGGCTACACCTTC. Amino acids: CAIQTGAYGYTF. The variable domain in full, with the rest retrieved from reference TRBV7-9 and TRBJ1-2, is DTGVSQNPRHKITKRGQNVTFRCDPISEHNRLYWYRQTLGQGPEFLTYFQNEAQLEKSRLLSDRFSAERPKGSFSTLEIQRTEQGDSAMYLCAIQTGAYGYTFGSGTRLTVV.

J is TRBJ2-7 and V is TRBV20-1; D tentatively reads TRBD1 or TRBD2 (5 bases each). V lost 6 bases to trimming and J lost 3 bases, with 15 bases between them. In germline, CDR1 is DFQATT, CDR2 SNEGSKA (reference sequence). The CDR3 covers 13 residues. The CDR3 nucleotides read TGCAGTGCATTCCGGGACGGGAACTACGAGCAGTACTTC. It encodes CSAFRDGNYEQYF.

This rearrangement joins TRBV20-1 to TRBJ1-6; 7 bases match TRBD1. V shed 2 bases, J shed 8 bases, and the junction held 6 bases outside the gene matches. Germline CDR1 DFQATT, CDR2 SNEGSKA (reference sequence). This CDR3 has 14 amino acids. The CDR3 reads CSARPGTDYSPLHF. CDR3 nucleotide sequence: TGCAGTGCTAGACCCGGGACAGATTATTCACCCCTCCACTTT.

This chain links TRBV20-1 with TRBJ2-3; TRBD1 matches at 11 bases. The CDR3 runs 16 residues. V gave up 6 bases and J gave up 5 bases; unmatched junction bases: 13. Germline V CDR1 and CDR2: DFQATT, SNEGSKA (reference sequence). The CDR3 sequence: CSAPSVGQGALDTQYF. CDR3 nucleotide sequence: TGCAGTGCCCCCTCGGTTGGACAGGGGGCTCTAGATACGCAGTATTTT.

The chain employs TRBV7-9 and TRBJ2-5; the match to TRBD2 covers 10 bases. Per germline, CDR1 SEHNR and CDR2 FQNEAQ (reference sequence). V gave up 5 bases and J gave up 2 bases; unmatched junction bases: 5. The CDR3 loop spans 15 amino acids. CDR3 DNA: TGTGCCAGCAGCCTACTAGCGGGGAATCAAGAGACCCAGTACTTC. Protein: CASSLLAGNQETQYF.

The V call is TRBV4-1, the J call TRBJ2-4; TRBD2 matches at 10 bases. Germline V CDR1 and CDR2: MGHRA, YSYEKL. This CDR3 is built from 18 residues. V shed 2 bases and J 7 bases; nucleotides not matched to a gene: 14. Here the CDR3 DNA reads TGCGCCAGCAGCCAATTTGTCCCACGAGCGGGGGGGCCGAACATTCAGTACTTC. This sequence encodes CASSQFVPRAGGPNIQYF.

This clonotype has more than one count but fewer than ten. The chain links TRBV25-1 to TRBJ2-1; tentatively, D is TRBD1 (5 bases). Trimming removed 0 bases at V and 2 bases at J, with 11 bases between. Germline lookup yields CDR1 MGHDK and CDR2 SYGVNS. This CDR3 has 16 amino acids. This CDR3 is CASSEYGKGTYNEQFF. The CDR3 DNA is TGTGCCAGCAGTGAATATGGAAAGGGGACCTACAATGAGCAGTTCTTC.

On this clonotype: Since a much larger clone is just one base distant, this may be a read error. The chain combines TRBV6-2 or TRBV6-3 with TRBJ2-7; D remains ambiguous. The CDR3 totals 11 residues. V shed 6 bases and J shed 3 bases, with 6 bases lying between them. Germline V gives CDR1 MNHEY, CDR2 SVGEGT. The CDR3 coding sequence is TGTGCCAGCAGGCACTACTACGAGCAGTACTTC. The encoded protein is CASRHYYEQYF.

The chain employs TRBV6-1 and TRBJ1-1, with a weak D call TRBD1 (6 bases). Germline assignment: CDR1 MNHNS and CDR2 SASEGT. The V end was cut by 7 bases, the J end by 7 bases, with 16 bases between. There are 13 residues in the CDR3. In nucleotides, the CDR3 is TGTGCCAGCACTAAACAGGGTGAAGGTGAAGCTTTCTTT. It specifies CASTKQGEGEAFF.

The chain employs TRBV7-9 and TRBJ2-1; D not certain. This CDR3 region has 13 residues. Germline CDR1 reads SEHNR; CDR2 reads FQNEAQ (reference sequence). The V end was cut by 5 bases, the J end by 6 bases, with 11 bases between. The CDR3 sequence is CASSPTPGNEQFF. The CDR3 bases are TGTGCCAGCAGCCCAACCCCCGGCAATGAGCAGTTCTTC. Filled out from reference TRBV7-9 and TRBJ2-1, the complete variable domain reads DTGVSQNPRHKITKRGQNVTFRCDPISEHNRLYWYRQTLGQGPEFLTYFQNEAQLEKSRLLSDRFSAERPKGSFSTLEIQRTEQGDSAMYLCASSPTPGNEQFFGPGTRLTVL.

This sequence joins TRBV5-1 and TRBJ2-5; possible D gene TRBD2, 6 bases. The CDR3 extends over 13 amino acids. The V and J ends lost 5 bases and 9 bases respectively, with 17 bases between them. The germline V gene encodes CDR1 SGHRS and CDR2 YFSETQ. The CDR3 spells CASRTGVEWPQYF. CDR3 nucleotide sequence: TGCGCCAGCAGAACGGGGGTCGAGTGGCCCCAGTACTTC. The variable domain in full, completed from reference TRBV5-1 and TRBJ2-5, reads KAGVTQTPRYLIKTRGQQVTLSCSPISGHRSVSWYQQTPGQGLQFLFEYFSETQRNKGNFPGRFSGRQFSNSRSEMNVSTLELGDSALYLCASRTGVEWPQYFGPGTRLLVL.

The chain joins TRBV6-5 to TRBJ2-3; 9 bases align to TRBD2. This CDR3 has 18 residues. The V gene's germline CDR1 is MNHEY and CDR2 SVGAGI. V was clipped by 2 bases and J by 5 bases; unmatched bases: 14. The DNA of the CDR3 is TGTGCCAGCAGTTACCCCCAAAGGCGGGAGGGCCCAATAGATACGCAGTATTTT. It is translated as CASSYPQRREGPIDTQYF.